These T cell receptor beta chains were read from a single sample in a study of blood T cell repertoires in COVID-19. Sequencing used immunoSEQ multiplex PCR; TCRdb keeps in-frame clones, though not all of them. The table lists roughly 160,000 clones, 86% of them singletons. Input material: peripheral blood. The receptors stem from a man aged 50 or older with active or convalescent COVID-19. CDR3s include the opening cysteine and the closing phenylalanine or tryptophan. The D gene is left open where the match is weak. The size field is filled for only some rows; it gives once, few, many or a size class.

j_gene: TRBJ2-7; abundance: -; d_gene: -; v_gene: TRBV15; CDR3nt: TGTGCCACCAGCAGGGAGCCGATGGACCCAGAGGGCGAGCAGTACTTC; CDR3aa: CATSREPMDPEGEQYF
j_gene: TRBJ2-3; abundance: -; d_gene: -; v_gene: TRBV7-9; CDR3nt: TGTGCCAGCTGGAGGGGCACAGATACGCAGTATTTT; CDR3aa: CASWRGTDTQYF
j_gene: TRBJ1-2; abundance: -; d_gene: -; v_gene: TRBV28; CDR3nt: TGTGCCAGCAGTTACTTTTCGCGGCAGCTCTATGGCTACACCTTC; CDR3aa: CASSYFSRQLYGYTF
j_gene: TRBJ2-1; abundance: few; d_gene: -; v_gene: TRBV9; CDR3nt: TGTGCCAGCAGCGGGGCAACGTACAATGAGCAGTTCTTC; CDR3aa: CASSGATYNEQFF
j_gene: TRBJ1-3; abundance: -; d_gene: -; v_gene: TRBV9; CDR3nt: TGTGCCAGCAGCGTAGCCCCCAACAGGGTCTCCTCTGGAAACACCATATATTTT; CDR3aa: CASSVAPNRVSSGNTIYF
j_gene: TRBJ1-5; abundance: few; d_gene: -; v_gene: TRBV12-5; CDR3nt: TGTGCTAGTAGCCGGCGGGGGTGGAAGGATCAGCCCCAGCATTTT; CDR3aa: CASSRRGWKDQPQHF
j_gene: TRBJ1-2; abundance: few; d_gene: -; v_gene: TRBV9; CDR3nt: TGTGCCAGCAACTCCCGCTTGAGGGGCTACACCTTC; CDR3aa: CASNSRLRGYTF
j_gene: TRBJ1-1; abundance: -; d_gene: TRBD1; v_gene: TRBV11-2; CDR3nt: TGTGCCAGCAGCTTGAAACAGGGGTACACTGAAGCTTTCTTT; CDR3aa: CASSLKQGYTEAFF
j_gene: TRBJ2-2; abundance: once; d_gene: TRBD1; v_gene: TRBV2; CDR3nt: TGTGCCAGCAGCCAACAGGGGCCGAGGACCGGGGAGCTGTTTTTT; CDR3aa: CASSQQGPRTGELFF
j_gene: TRBJ2-7; abundance: -; d_gene: TRBD1; v_gene: TRBV6-2/TRBV6-3; CDR3nt: TGTGCCAGCAGTCCCGGCCGGACAGGGTCTGAGCAGTACTTC; CDR3aa: CASSPGRTGSEQYF
j_gene: TRBJ2-1; abundance: -; d_gene: -; v_gene: TRBV2; CDR3nt: TGTGCCAGCAGTGACCTCAGGAATACGGATGAGCAGTTCTTC; CDR3aa: CASSDLRNTDEQFF
j_gene: TRBJ1-3; abundance: -; d_gene: -; v_gene: TRBV2; CDR3nt: TGTGCCAGCAGTCTCGGGGTGGGTGGAAACACCATATATTTT; CDR3aa: CASSLGVGGNTIYF
j_gene: TRBJ1-6; abundance: -; d_gene: -; v_gene: TRBV4-3; CDR3nt: TGCGCCAGCAGCCCTTCTGGCAGGCCCACCCTCCACTTT; CDR3aa: CASSPSGRPTLHF
j_gene: TRBJ1-4; abundance: once; d_gene: -; v_gene: TRBV19; CDR3nt: TGTGCCAGTAGTAAGGGGGTACGGGAAAAACTGTTTTTT; CDR3aa: CASSKGVREKLFF
j_gene: TRBJ1-6; abundance: -; d_gene: -; v_gene: TRBV4-1; CDR3nt: TGCGCCAGCAGCCAAGATCCCCTCGGGGAAAGGACGTCCCTCCACTTT; CDR3aa: CASSQDPLGERTSLHF
j_gene: TRBJ1-1; abundance: -; d_gene: -; v_gene: TRBV20-1; CDR3nt: TGCAACCCCGACAGGCGCACTGAAGCTTTCTTT; CDR3aa: CNPDRRTEAFF
j_gene: TRBJ2-6; abundance: -; d_gene: TRBD1; v_gene: TRBV4-3; CDR3nt: TGCGCCAGCAGCCAAGAGAGGGACAGGTCCTCTGGGGCCAACGTCCTGACTTTC; CDR3aa: CASSQERDRSSGANVLTF
j_gene: TRBJ1-4; abundance: -; d_gene: TRBD1; v_gene: TRBV11-3; CDR3nt: TGTGCCAGCAGCTTAGAAGGACAGGGAGAACTGTTTTTT; CDR3aa: CASSLEGQGELFF
j_gene: TRBJ2-3; abundance: few; d_gene: -; v_gene: TRBV3-1/TRBV3-2; CDR3nt: TGTGCCAGCAGCCAAGATATTCGGAGGCGCACAGATACGCAGTATTTT; CDR3aa: CASSQDIRRRTDTQYF
j_gene: TRBJ2-2; abundance: -; d_gene: TRBD2; v_gene: TRBV29-1; CDR3nt: TGCAGCGCTGATCCCGGGACTAGCTCCACCGGGGAGCTGTTTTTT; CDR3aa: CSADPGTSSTGELFF
j_gene: TRBJ2-1; abundance: few; d_gene: TRBD1; v_gene: TRBV6-6; CDR3nt: TGTGCCAGCAGGCGAACCGGGACAGGGGTGGGTAGGAAGGTCAATGAGCAGTTCTTC; CDR3aa: CASRRTGTGVGRKVNEQFF
j_gene: TRBJ2-4; abundance: -; d_gene: -; v_gene: TRBV4-1; CDR3nt: TGCGCCAGCAGCCAAGATGCGTATCCAGGAGCCAAAAACATTCAGTACTTC; CDR3aa: CASSQDAYPGAKNIQYF
j_gene: TRBJ1-1; abundance: few; d_gene: TRBD1; v_gene: TRBV3-1/TRBV3-2; CDR3nt: TGTGCCAGCAGCCAAGGCAACAGGGGGCCAGGTCTGAACACTGAAGCTTTCTTT; CDR3aa: CASSQGNRGPGLNTEAFF
j_gene: TRBJ2-5; abundance: -; d_gene: TRBD2; v_gene: TRBV9; CDR3nt: TGTGCCAGCAGCGTAGATCCGGGGGGGCGAGAGACCCAGTACTTC; CDR3aa: CASSVDPGGRETQYF
j_gene: TRBJ2-7; abundance: -; d_gene: TRBD2; v_gene: TRBV5-4; CDR3nt: TGTGCCAGCAGCTTGGCTGGAGCGGGGGGGCCATACGAGCAGTACTTC; CDR3aa: CASSLAGAGGPYEQYF
j_gene: TRBJ1-2; abundance: -; d_gene: TRBD1; v_gene: TRBV6-5; CDR3nt: TGTGCCATCGGACAGGGGGCGTCATTTGGCTACACCTTC; CDR3aa: CAIGQGASFGYTF
j_gene: TRBJ2-7; abundance: -; d_gene: TRBD1; v_gene: TRBV3-1/TRBV3-2; CDR3nt: TGTGCCAGCAGCCAAGATCTCGGCAGGGGGCCCTACGAGCAGTACTTC; CDR3aa: CASSQDLGRGPYEQYF
j_gene: TRBJ2-5; abundance: -; d_gene: -; v_gene: TRBV2; CDR3nt: TGTGCCAGCAGTGAACAGCAAGAGACCCAGTACTTC; CDR3aa: CASSEQQETQYF
j_gene: TRBJ2-7; abundance: -; d_gene: -; v_gene: TRBV7-2; CDR3nt: TGTGCCAGTGCTTGGGGGGTGGACCCATACGAGCAGTACTTC; CDR3aa: CASAWGVDPYEQYF
j_gene: TRBJ2-5; abundance: -; d_gene: TRBD2; v_gene: TRBV7-2; CDR3nt: TGTGCCAGCAGCAAGCGCGGGGGGTACCAAGAGACCCAGTACTTC; CDR3aa: CASSKRGGYQETQYF
j_gene: TRBJ2-2; abundance: -; d_gene: -; v_gene: TRBV5-5; CDR3nt: TGTGCCAGCAGCTTGGCCCACGGAGTCACCGGGGAGCTGTTTTTT; CDR3aa: CASSLAHGVTGELFF
j_gene: TRBJ2-2; abundance: -; d_gene: TRBD1; v_gene: TRBV5-8; CDR3nt: TGTACCAGCAACCCGAAACAGGGGTCCGGGGAGCTGTTTTTT; CDR3aa: CTSNPKQGSGELFF
j_gene: TRBJ2-3; abundance: once; d_gene: TRBD1; v_gene: TRBV6-4; CDR3nt: TGTGCCAGCAGTGCCGGACAGGGTTCAGATACGCAGTATTTT; CDR3aa: CASSAGQGSDTQYF
j_gene: TRBJ2-1; abundance: -; d_gene: TRBD2; v_gene: TRBV7-9; CDR3nt: TGTGCCAGCAGCGGAGGAGGACTAGCGGGCTTTTTTCAGTTCTTC; CDR3aa: CASSGGGLAGFFQFF
j_gene: TRBJ2-3; abundance: -; d_gene: -; v_gene: TRBV11-3; CDR3nt: TGTGCCAGCAGCTTAGATAAAGATACGCAGTATTTT; CDR3aa: CASSLDKDTQYF
j_gene: TRBJ1-4; abundance: -; d_gene: -; v_gene: TRBV27; CDR3nt: TGTGCCAGCAGTTTATCGGTCGACAGATCTAATGAAAAACTGTTTTTT; CDR3aa: CASSLSVDRSNEKLFF
j_gene: TRBJ2-3; abundance: -; d_gene: -; v_gene: TRBV19; CDR3nt: TGTGCCAGCCCCTACAGCACAGATACGCAGTATTTT; CDR3aa: CASPYSTDTQYF
j_gene: TRBJ1-2; abundance: -; d_gene: -; v_gene: TRBV6-5; CDR3nt: TGTGCCAGCAGTTACTCCCTGCGAGGGTATGGCTACACCTTC; CDR3aa: CASSYSLRGYGYTF
j_gene: TRBJ2-1; abundance: few; d_gene: -; v_gene: TRBV29-1; CDR3nt: TGCAGCGTTGACAGGACAGAAAAATACAATGAGCAGTTCTTC; CDR3aa: CSVDRTEKYNEQFF
j_gene: TRBJ1-2; abundance: -; d_gene: -; v_gene: TRBV9; CDR3nt: TGTGCCAGCAGCGTAGAAGGGACAACTAACTATGGCTACACCTTC; CDR3aa: CASSVEGTTNYGYTF
j_gene: TRBJ2-3; abundance: -; d_gene: -; v_gene: TRBV11-2; CDR3nt: TGTGCCAGCAGCATTAGTAGTACGAACACAGATACGCAGTATTTT; CDR3aa: CASSISSTNTDTQYF
j_gene: TRBJ2-5; abundance: -; d_gene: -; v_gene: TRBV13; CDR3nt: TGTGCCAGCAGCTCGCAAGAAGACACGGAGGGGGAGACCCAGTACTTC; CDR3aa: CASSSQEDTEGETQYF
j_gene: TRBJ1-1; abundance: -; d_gene: -; v_gene: TRBV6-2/TRBV6-3; CDR3nt: TGTGCCAGCAGTGGTAGGGGCCAAAACACTGAAGCTTTCTTT; CDR3aa: CASSGRGQNTEAFF
j_gene: TRBJ1-1; abundance: -; d_gene: -; v_gene: TRBV11-3; CDR3nt: TGTGCCAGCAGCTTAGAAGGAGGTAAGAGCACTGAAGCTTTCTTT; CDR3aa: CASSLEGGKSTEAFF
j_gene: TRBJ2-2; abundance: -; d_gene: -; v_gene: TRBV29-1; CDR3nt: TGCAGCGTCGAAATAGCATCACGGGGCGGGGAGCTGTTTTTT; CDR3aa: CSVEIASRGGELFF
j_gene: TRBJ1-1; abundance: once; d_gene: -; v_gene: TRBV21-1; CDR3nt: TGTGCCAGCAGCAAGCGGGGAGGGGTGAACACTGAAGCTTTCTTT; CDR3aa: CASSKRGGVNTEAFF
j_gene: TRBJ2-7; abundance: -; d_gene: TRBD2; v_gene: TRBV10-3; CDR3nt: TGTGCCATCAGTCCGGCCGGGGGGGGCGAGCAGTACTTC; CDR3aa: CAISPAGGGEQYF
j_gene: TRBJ2-1; abundance: -; d_gene: TRBD2; v_gene: TRBV29-1; CDR3nt: TGCAGCGTTGGTCGGGAGGGGAGGAATGAGCAGTTCTTC; CDR3aa: CSVGREGRNEQFF
j_gene: TRBJ1-6; abundance: -; d_gene: -; v_gene: TRBV19; CDR3nt: TGTGCCAGTAGTATAGTGGGCAGTAATTCACCCCTCCACTTT; CDR3aa: CASSIVGSNSPLHF
j_gene: TRBJ2-1; abundance: -; d_gene: -; v_gene: TRBV7-7; CDR3nt: TGTGCTAGCAGCCCCCCCGGCGGCATGAATGAGCAGTTCTTC; CDR3aa: CASSPPGGMNEQFF
j_gene: TRBJ2-5; abundance: -; d_gene: -; v_gene: TRBV5-8; CDR3nt: TGTGCCAGCAGCTTACAAGACAGGTACCAAGAGACCCAGTACTTC; CDR3aa: CASSLQDRYQETQYF